Sequencing of this TCR beta chain was carried out in a study of blood T cells in healthy people across ages (dated by TCRdb to the mid-2010s). At the level of the whole study: Template switching captured roughly one uniquely barcoded TCR beta cDNA molecule per two T cells in model experiments. To track age-related changes in TCR beta repertoire diversity, the study relied on deep sequencing normalized with unique cDNA molecular identifiers. The donors were split into four age groups: young (average around 15 years), middle-aged (39), aged (about 56) and long-lived (under 90). Using the same blood draw, the study looked at two additional independent replicas of 1 million unique cDNA reads for two donors, one aged 18 to 30 and the other aged 80 or older. To avoid experimental bias, donors of different ages were spread randomly across the sequencing lanes.

V and J are truncated by 3 bases and 2 bases respectively, leaving an intervening sequence of 4 bases. The CDR3 goes from the cysteine to the phenylalanine over 13 residues. Here the CDR3 DNA is all that survives: 39 bases in frame from base 1. Donors were a few dozen systemically healthy Caucasian individuals from Russia aged roughly 6 to 95 years. Each donor gave about 9.7 milliliters of peripheral blood, drawn into EDTA-treated Vacutainer tubes. Ficoll-Paque density-gradient centrifugation was used to isolate PBMCs, with at least 6.5 million per sample. Total RNA, at least 6 micrograms per sample, was extracted from PBMCs with Trizol reagent. Naive CD45RAhigh/CD27high T cell percentages were measured by flow cytometry on a PBMC aliquot from every donor. What the study reported, not specific to this receptor: As age increased, observed TCR beta diversity per million T cells dropped in a roughly linear way, and a significant reduction was already evident by age 40. Observed TCR beta diversity correlated strongly with the percentage of naive T cells measured by flow cytometry. The CMV infection status of donors was not known, potentially confounding age-related changes in expanded clonotypes. Bulk unsorted PBMC profiling prevented conclusive comparison of naive and antigen-experienced compartments. Estimates of total diversity from one million sequenced T cells were regarded as lower bounds and underestimates. Compared with the aged group, the long-lived group had more naive CD4+ T cells, fewer expanded clones and increased TCR diversity, a pattern suggesting age selection.

Library prep was done by 5' RACE. Instrument used: Illumina HiSeq 2500. The second PCR ran for roughly 7 to 12 cycles and used a J-beta primer mix along with a sample-barcoded 5' primer. A template-switch 5' adaptor carrying 12 random nucleotides introduced a unique molecular identifier onto each TCR beta cDNA molecule. At least 2.5 million CDR3-containing paired-end reads were obtained from each sample. All of the RNA was converted into first-strand cDNA using the Mint cDNA synthesis kit, with a TRBC-specific oligonucleotide serving as the primer. Following uracil-DNA glycosylase treatment, a first 18-cycle PCR with universal primers M1SS and BC2_uni_R was performed on all cDNA. Per the authors' processing: Normalization of each sample was performed by random selection of 1 million high-quality reads, each carrying a distinct molecular identifier. Instead of being binned into consensus sequences, reads that shared molecular identifiers were thrown out. MiTCR, with a Q25 quality threshold and the strictest error-elimination algorithm, was used for CDR3 identification, clonotype clustering and error correction. A nonparametric unseen species model with Euler transformation was used to estimate lower-bound total TCR beta diversity. The raw public data were reprocessed by TCRdb itself: fastp quality trimming at Q25, MiXCR clonotype calling, in-frame beta chains only. Rows with one shared CDR3 protein collapse into an entry with the most common genes and DNA. The authors' filters were not applied to this entry. For this sample there are around 1,500,000 distinct CDR3 sequences; 28% appear just once. 7.7% of the sample is taken by the ten largest.

This clonotype was seen repeatedly, ten times or more. Its antigen remains undetermined. Per-base quality was not reported, and no clone a single base away is much larger than it. The sample was blood. This sequence was found in a woman under 40 in good health. The chain couples TRBV12-3 or TRBV12-4 to TRBJ2-2, with the D segment identity uncertain. DNA sequence: TGTGCCAGCAGTTTTGATAACACCGGGGAGCTGTTTTTT. Its amino acids are CASSFDNTGELFF.